The present T cell receptor beta chain was sequenced within a study of T-cell memory formation after mild COVID-19 (dated by TCRdb to about 2021). Some background on the complete study: Most TCR sequence clusters were specific to one of the two donors. In two donors, T-cell clones that expanded and contracted after mild COVID-19 were tracked by sequencing TCRalpha and TCRbeta repertoires over time. The cohort was made up of two young adult volunteers, one female and one male, who were previously healthy.

Sequencing was carried out with an Illumina NovaSeq 6000. cDNA libraries for TCRalpha and TCRbeta were prepared by 5'RACE using constant-segment primers, with sample barcodes and unique molecular identifiers added. RNA was extracted from every sample with Trizol reagent. Library amplification was performed in two PCR steps, and a second sample barcode and Illumina TruSeq adapters were introduced in the second step. Sequencing of libraries was performed on an Illumina NovaSeq with 2 x 150 bp paired-end reads. The original methods were these. With migec v1.2.7, reads were demultiplexed and then collapsed into UMI-guided consensus sequences. Using mixcr v2.1.11, UMI consensuses were aligned to TRA and TRB V and J templates and then assembled into clonotypes. Clonotypes were classified as expanded or contracted when called significant by both edgeR and NoisET, with noise models trained on biological replicates. edgeR calls used a false discovery rate-adjusted p below 0.01 and a log2 fold-change threshold of 1. As an exploratory analysis of dynamics, max-normalized trajectories of the 1000 most abundant clonotypes were examined with PCA combined with hierarchical clustering. The CD4 or CD8 phenotype of responding clones was assigned using the separately sequenced CD4+ and CD8+ repertoires. The raw public reads went through TCRdb reprocessing: fastp at Q25, MiXCR clone calling, in-frame beta chains kept. One record per CDR3 amino acid sequence lists the most common genes and DNA. The V and J calls and clone size are TCRdb's, not the authors'. The sample table shows 390,000 or so distinct CDR3 sequences, and about 15% are seen once. The ten largest clones take up approximately 21% of the sample.

For this clonotype: This clone's antigen is unknown. No much larger clone is present one base from it, and per-base qualities are unavailable.

PBMCs were isolated by Ficoll-Paque density gradient centrifugation. From its cysteine to its phenylalanine, the CDR3 spans 14 amino acids. The sequence is cut down to CDR3 DNA, 42 bases in frame from base 1. Cut back by 6 bases and 2 bases, the V and J ends lie 13 bases apart. CDR1 SEHNR and CDR2 FQNEAQ are derived from the germline V gene (reference sequence). Overall results and qualifications from the work: Contracting CD4+ clones turned up mainly in the CM and EM memory subsets, whereas EMRA was where CD8+ clones were enriched. Some responding clones were detected in pre-infection memory, suggesting pre-existing cross-reactive memory T cells joined the SARS-CoV-2 response. From day 15 to 85, contracting clones showed balanced CD4/CD8 phenotypes, whereas a second wave of clones that expanded from day 15 to 37 leaned towards CD4+. Whether the second-wave clones peaking on day 37 were SARS-CoV-2 specific was not confirmed. Only two mild cases were covered in the study, and larger cohorts including severe cases with pre-infection samples were considered necessary.

The V and J segments used are TRBV7-9 and TRBJ2-5; no D gene call is confident. Sequences were obtained from PBMCs or a T cell subset sorted from them (not recorded which). The source of this sequence is a man younger than 35 who had mild COVID-19 (a few samples of this study predate the infection). The sample titles of this study are shuffled in the database, so cell type and time point are left out; the donor was told from shared clones. CDR3 reads: CASSPPSLQETQYF. In nucleotide form, the sequence is TGTGCCAGCAGTCCCCCCAGTCTGCAAGAGACCCAGTACTTC. The reference TRBV7-9 and TRBJ2-5 proteins fill in what lies around the CDR3, so the full variable domain reads DTGVSQNPRHKITKRGQNVTFRCDPISEHNRLYWYRQTLGQGPEFLTYFQNEAQLEKSRLLSDRFSAERPKGSFSTLEIQRTEQGDSAMYLCASSPPSLQETQYFGPGTRLLVL.